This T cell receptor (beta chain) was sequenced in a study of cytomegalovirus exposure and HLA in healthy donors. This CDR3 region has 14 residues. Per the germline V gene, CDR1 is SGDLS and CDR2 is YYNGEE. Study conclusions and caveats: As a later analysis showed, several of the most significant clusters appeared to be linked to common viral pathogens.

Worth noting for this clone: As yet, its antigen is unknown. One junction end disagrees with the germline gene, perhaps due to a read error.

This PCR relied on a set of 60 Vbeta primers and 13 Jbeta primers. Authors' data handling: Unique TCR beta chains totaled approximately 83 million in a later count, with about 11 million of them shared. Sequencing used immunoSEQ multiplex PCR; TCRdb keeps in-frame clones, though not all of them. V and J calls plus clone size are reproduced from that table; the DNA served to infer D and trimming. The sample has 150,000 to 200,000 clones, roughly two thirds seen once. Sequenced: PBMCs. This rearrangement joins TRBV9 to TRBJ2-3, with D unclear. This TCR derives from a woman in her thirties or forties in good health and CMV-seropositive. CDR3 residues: CASSVDLLAETQYF. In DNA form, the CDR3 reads TGTGCCAGCAGCGTAGACCTCCTGGCAGAAACGCAGTATTTT. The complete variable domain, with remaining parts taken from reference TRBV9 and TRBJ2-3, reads DSGVTQTPKHLITATGQRVTLRCSPRSGDLSVYWYQQSLDQGLQFLIQYYNGEERAKGNILERFSAQQFPDLHSELNLSSLELGDSALYFCASSVDLLAETQYFGPGTRLTVL.